Listed below are T cell receptor beta chains from one sample, sequenced in a study of cytomegalovirus exposure and HLA in healthy donors. Sequenced by immunoSEQ multiplex PCR; TCRdb stores in-frame clones only, minus some. The sample lists some 170,000 clones, about 83% occurring once. Sequenced input: PBMCs. These receptor sequences come from a female donor in good health and CMV-seronegative. Both conserved end residues are part of each CDR3. A D gene is named only where the DNA matches it firmly. A row's size may be missing; if present it is once, few, many or a size class.

d_gene: TRBD2; j_gene: TRBJ2-1; abundance: -; v_gene: TRBV7-3; CDR3aa: CANSPAGGGLGEQFF; CDR3nt: TGTGCCAACAGCCCGGCGGGCGGGGGGCTAGGTGAGCAGTTCTTC
d_gene: -; j_gene: TRBJ2-7; abundance: -; v_gene: TRBV4-2; CDR3aa: CASSQDAGEQYF; CDR3nt: TGTGCCAGCAGCCAAGACGCGGGGGAGCAGTACTTC
d_gene: -; j_gene: TRBJ2-7; abundance: once; v_gene: TRBV5-1; CDR3aa: CASSWQGSSYEQYF; CDR3nt: TGCGCCAGCAGCTGGCAGGGGAGCTCCTACGAGCAGTACTTC
d_gene: -; j_gene: TRBJ1-6; abundance: -; v_gene: TRBV5-1; CDR3aa: CASSLGQTTDNSPLHF; CDR3nt: TGCGCCAGCAGCTTGGGGCAAACTACTGATAATTCACCCCTCCACTTT
d_gene: TRBD1; j_gene: TRBJ2-7; abundance: -; v_gene: TRBV6-1; CDR3aa: CASSPGQVSYEQYF; CDR3nt: TGTGCCAGCAGTCCGGGACAGGTTTCCTACGAGCAGTACTTC
d_gene: -; j_gene: TRBJ1-2; abundance: -; v_gene: TRBV9; CDR3aa: CASSVAVVQANYGYTF; CDR3nt: TGTGCCAGCAGCGTAGCTGTGGTACAAGCTAACTATGGCTACACCTTC
d_gene: -; j_gene: TRBJ2-1; abundance: -; v_gene: TRBV5-1; CDR3aa: CASTPQTGTNEQFF; CDR3nt: TGCGCCAGCACACCACAAACGGGAACGAATGAGCAGTTCTTC
d_gene: TRBD2; j_gene: TRBJ2-1; abundance: -; v_gene: TRBV5-1; CDR3aa: CASSLTSGASSYNEQFF; CDR3nt: TGCGCCAGCAGCCTAACTAGCGGGGCGAGCTCCTACAATGAGCAGTTCTTC
d_gene: TRBD2; j_gene: TRBJ2-5; abundance: -; v_gene: TRBV5-4; CDR3aa: CASSSGTSGVGETQYF; CDR3nt: TGTGCCAGCAGCTCCGGGACTAGCGGGGTCGGAGAGACCCAGTACTTC
d_gene: -; j_gene: TRBJ2-7; abundance: -; v_gene: TRBV10-3; CDR3aa: CAISDIRRGQYF; CDR3nt: TGTGCCATCAGTGATATTCGGAGGGGACAGTACTTC
d_gene: TRBD1; j_gene: TRBJ1-4; abundance: -; v_gene: TRBV18; CDR3aa: CASSRDRVVANEKLFF; CDR3nt: TGTGCCAGCTCAAGGGACAGGGTCGTAGCTAATGAAAAACTGTTTTTT
d_gene: -; j_gene: TRBJ2-1; abundance: -; v_gene: TRBV2; CDR3aa: CASSAGGALNEQFF; CDR3nt: TGTGCCAGCAGCGCGGGCGGTGCCCTAAATGAGCAGTTCTTC
d_gene: TRBD1; j_gene: TRBJ1-1; abundance: few; v_gene: TRBV5-1; CDR3aa: CASSPAGTGNTEAFF; CDR3nt: TGCGCCAGCAGCCCAGCCGGGACAGGGAACACTGAAGCTTTCTTT
d_gene: TRBD1; j_gene: TRBJ2-2; abundance: -; v_gene: TRBV5-8; CDR3aa: CASILGTGLVTGELFF; CDR3nt: TGTGCCAGCATCCTGGGGACAGGGCTCGTCACCGGGGAGCTGTTTTTT
d_gene: TRBD2; j_gene: TRBJ2-1; abundance: -; v_gene: TRBV11-2; CDR3aa: CASSPREGNEQFF; CDR3nt: TGTGCCAGCAGCCCGAGGGAGGGCAATGAGCAGTTCTTC
d_gene: -; j_gene: TRBJ2-7; abundance: -; v_gene: TRBV28; CDR3aa: CASSLTDITSYEQYF; CDR3nt: TGTGCCAGCAGTTTAACAGACATCACTTCCTACGAGCAGTACTTC
d_gene: -; j_gene: TRBJ1-5; abundance: -; v_gene: TRBV30; CDR3aa: CATQGGSNQPQHF; CDR3nt: TGTGCCACGCAAGGGGGTAGCAATCAGCCCCAGCATTTT
d_gene: -; j_gene: TRBJ1-1; abundance: -; v_gene: TRBV18; CDR3aa: CASSHKNTEAFF; CDR3nt: TGTGCCAGCTCTCACAAGAACACTGAAGCTTTCTTT
d_gene: TRBD1; j_gene: TRBJ1-2; abundance: -; v_gene: TRBV18; CDR3aa: CASSPGDRAYGYTF; CDR3nt: TGTGCCAGCTCACCAGGGGACAGGGCCTATGGCTACACCTTC
d_gene: -; j_gene: TRBJ2-2; abundance: -; v_gene: TRBV28; CDR3aa: CASSLASTNSGELFF; CDR3nt: TGTGCCAGCAGTTTGGCGTCGACTAACAGCGGGGAGCTGTTTTTT
d_gene: -; j_gene: TRBJ1-2; abundance: few; v_gene: TRBV11-2; CDR3aa: CASSLGTGIYGYTF; CDR3nt: TGTGCCAGCAGCTTAGGAACGGGAATCTATGGCTACACCTTC
d_gene: -; j_gene: TRBJ2-7; abundance: -; v_gene: TRBV21-1; CDR3aa: CASSPYPYEQYF; CDR3nt: TGTGCCAGCAGCCCCTACCCCTACGAGCAGTACTTC
d_gene: -; j_gene: TRBJ2-3; abundance: -; v_gene: TRBV2; CDR3aa: CASSEGRDTQYF; CDR3nt: TGTGCCAGCAGTGAGGGGCGAGATACGCAGTATTTT
d_gene: TRBD1; j_gene: TRBJ2-7; abundance: -; v_gene: TRBV6-1; CDR3aa: CASSGQGSSYEQYF; CDR3nt: TGTGCCAGCAGTGGACAGGGAAGCTCCTACGAGCAGTACTTC
d_gene: -; j_gene: TRBJ2-7; abundance: -; v_gene: TRBV11-3; CDR3aa: CASSLRMLTGVPYEQYF; CDR3nt: TGTGCCAGCAGCTTACGCATGCTAACAGGAGTTCCCTACGAGCAGTACTTC
d_gene: TRBD2; j_gene: TRBJ2-7; abundance: -; v_gene: TRBV28; CDR3aa: CASSSASGWTYEQYF; CDR3nt: TGTGCCAGCAGTTCTGCTAGCGGGTGGACCTACGAGCAGTACTTC
d_gene: -; j_gene: TRBJ2-7; abundance: -; v_gene: TRBV18; CDR3aa: CASSALREEQYF; CDR3nt: TGTGCCAGCTCAGCGCTACGGGAAGAGCAGTACTTC
d_gene: -; j_gene: TRBJ2-5; abundance: -; v_gene: TRBV25-1; CDR3aa: CASSDPRLVQETQYF; CDR3nt: TGTGCCAGCAGTGATCCGCGACTAGTGCAAGAGACCCAGTACTTC
d_gene: TRBD1; j_gene: TRBJ2-7; abundance: -; v_gene: TRBV6-5; CDR3aa: CASSQGQGRFEQYF; CDR3nt: TGTGCCAGCAGTCAGGGACAGGGGCGGTTCGAGCAGTACTTC
d_gene: -; j_gene: TRBJ1-5; abundance: -; v_gene: TRBV6-4; CDR3aa: CASSEGVGQPQHF; CDR3nt: TGTGCCAGCAGTGAAGGGGTCGGGCAGCCCCAGCATTTT
d_gene: TRBD1; j_gene: TRBJ2-7; abundance: -; v_gene: TRBV11-3; CDR3aa: CASSLSSGQGRSYEQYF; CDR3nt: TGTGCCAGCAGCTTGTCGTCGGGACAGGGAAGGTCCTACGAGCAGTACTTC
d_gene: TRBD1; j_gene: TRBJ1-6; abundance: once; v_gene: TRBV18; CDR3aa: CASSGQQGVGAPLHF; CDR3nt: TGTGCCAGCTCAGGCCAACAGGGGGTAGGCGCACCCCTCCACTTT
d_gene: TRBD1; j_gene: TRBJ2-7; abundance: -; v_gene: TRBV10-3; CDR3aa: CAISLGQSSYEQYF; CDR3nt: TGTGCCATCAGTCTGGGACAGAGCTCCTACGAGCAGTACTTC
d_gene: TRBD1; j_gene: TRBJ1-4; abundance: -; v_gene: TRBV5-1; CDR3aa: CASSTGQGATNEKLFF; CDR3nt: TGCGCCAGCAGCACTGGACAGGGGGCAACTAATGAAAAACTGTTTTTT
d_gene: -; j_gene: TRBJ2-1; abundance: -; v_gene: TRBV12-1; CDR3aa: CASSFEGGIKAGFF; CDR3nt: TGTGCCAGCAGCTTTGAGGGCGGAATAAAGGCGGGGTTCTTC
d_gene: TRBD1; j_gene: TRBJ2-5; abundance: -; v_gene: TRBV19; CDR3aa: CASSTGQGQETQYF; CDR3nt: TGTGCCAGTAGTACAGGACAGGGGCAAGAGACCCAGTACTTC
d_gene: -; j_gene: TRBJ2-7; abundance: -; v_gene: TRBV18; CDR3aa: CASSPRKDTYEQYF; CDR3nt: TGTGCCAGCTCACCAAGGAAGGACACCTACGAGCAGTACTTC
d_gene: TRBD2; j_gene: TRBJ2-3; abundance: -; v_gene: TRBV6-5; CDR3aa: CASSYRRGAPDTQYF; CDR3nt: TGTGCCAGCAGTTACAGGCGGGGGGCCCCAGATACGCAGTATTTT
d_gene: -; j_gene: TRBJ2-7; abundance: -; v_gene: TRBV7-9; CDR3aa: CASSPSDGRAYEQYF; CDR3nt: TGTGCCAGCAGCCCCAGCGACGGGAGAGCCTACGAGCAGTACTTC
d_gene: -; j_gene: TRBJ2-2; abundance: -; v_gene: TRBV7-2; CDR3aa: CASTPGWPGTGELFF; CDR3nt: TGTGCCAGCACCCCGGGATGGCCTGGGACCGGGGAGCTGTTTTTT
d_gene: -; j_gene: TRBJ2-1; abundance: -; v_gene: TRBV18; CDR3aa: CASSPTTIYNEQFF; CDR3nt: TGTGCCAGCTCACCGACGACTATCTACAATGAGCAGTTCTTC
d_gene: TRBD1; j_gene: TRBJ1-1; abundance: -; v_gene: TRBV28; CDR3aa: CASSSPGTGGITFF; CDR3nt: TGTGCCAGCAGTAGCCCCGGGACAGGGGGTATTACTTTCTTT
d_gene: -; j_gene: TRBJ1-6; abundance: few; v_gene: TRBV5-1; CDR3aa: CASGESELSPLHF; CDR3nt: TGCGCCAGCGGAGAAAGTGAGTTATCACCCCTCCACTTT
d_gene: -; j_gene: TRBJ1-1; abundance: -; v_gene: TRBV2; CDR3aa: CASRWSTEAFF; CDR3nt: TGTGCCAGCAGGTGGAGCACTGAAGCTTTCTTT
d_gene: -; j_gene: TRBJ2-7; abundance: -; v_gene: TRBV27; CDR3aa: CASTKVQGSYEQYF; CDR3nt: TGTGCCAGCACAAAGGTTCAGGGCTCCTACGAGCAGTACTTC
d_gene: TRBD2; j_gene: TRBJ2-1; abundance: few; v_gene: TRBV7-6; CDR3aa: CASSLTPPSGSSYNEQFF; CDR3nt: TGTGCCAGCAGCTTAACTCCCCCTAGCGGGAGCTCCTACAATGAGCAGTTCTTC
d_gene: TRBD1; j_gene: TRBJ2-7; abundance: -; v_gene: TRBV29-1; CDR3aa: CSVVLGTGYEQYF; CDR3nt: TGCAGCGTTGTCCTAGGGACAGGGTACGAGCAGTACTTC
d_gene: -; j_gene: TRBJ1-1; abundance: few; v_gene: TRBV6-6; CDR3aa: CASSSPGGSEAFF; CDR3nt: TGTGCCAGCAGCTCCCCGGGGGGCTCTGAAGCTTTCTTT
d_gene: -; j_gene: TRBJ2-7; abundance: once; v_gene: TRBV6-6; CDR3aa: CASSSRGNAYEQYF; CDR3nt: TGTGCCAGCAGCTCAAGGGGGAACGCCTACGAGCAGTACTTC
d_gene: -; j_gene: TRBJ1-6; abundance: -; v_gene: TRBV19; CDR3aa: CASSTSQINSPLHF; CDR3nt: TGTGCCAGTAGTACATCACAGATTAATTCACCCCTCCACTTT
d_gene: TRBD1; j_gene: TRBJ2-6; abundance: -; v_gene: TRBV2; CDR3aa: CASSRTGGNLPGANVLTF; CDR3nt: TGTGCCAGCAGTCGGACAGGGGGAAACCTTCCTGGGGCCAACGTCCTGACTTTC
d_gene: -; j_gene: TRBJ2-1; abundance: -; v_gene: TRBV5-4; CDR3aa: CASSSVFYNEQFF; CDR3nt: TGTGCCAGCAGCTCGGTCTTCTACAATGAGCAGTTCTTC
d_gene: -; j_gene: TRBJ2-7; abundance: -; v_gene: TRBV7-2; CDR3aa: CASSLYPVYEQYF; CDR3nt: TGTGCCAGCAGCTTATATCCCGTCTACGAGCAGTACTTC
d_gene: -; j_gene: TRBJ2-5; abundance: -; v_gene: TRBV7-9; CDR3aa: CASSPRDPRLTQYF; CDR3nt: TGTGCCAGCAGCCCCCGGGATCCCCGTTTGACCCAGTACTTC
d_gene: TRBD2; j_gene: TRBJ2-5; abundance: -; v_gene: TRBV7-9; CDR3aa: CASSLASGGGKETQYF; CDR3nt: TGTGCCAGCAGCCTCGCCTCGGGGGGGGGTAAAGAGACCCAGTACTTC